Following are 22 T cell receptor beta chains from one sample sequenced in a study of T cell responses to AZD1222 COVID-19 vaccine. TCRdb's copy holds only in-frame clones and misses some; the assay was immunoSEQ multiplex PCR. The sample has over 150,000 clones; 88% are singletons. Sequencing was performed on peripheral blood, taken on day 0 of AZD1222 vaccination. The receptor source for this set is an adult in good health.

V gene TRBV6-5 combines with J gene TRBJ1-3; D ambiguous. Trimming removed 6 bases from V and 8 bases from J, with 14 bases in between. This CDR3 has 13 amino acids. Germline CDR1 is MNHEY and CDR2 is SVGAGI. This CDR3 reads CASRGPGGDTIYF. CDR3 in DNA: TGTGCCAGCAGGGGCCCGGGTGGTGACACCATATATTTT.

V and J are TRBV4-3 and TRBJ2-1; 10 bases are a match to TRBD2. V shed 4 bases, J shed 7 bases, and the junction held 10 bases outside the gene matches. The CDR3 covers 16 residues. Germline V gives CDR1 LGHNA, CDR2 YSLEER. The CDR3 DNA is TGCGCCAGCAGCCCGCCTCCCAGCGGGGGGGCGAATGAGCAGTTCTTC. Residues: CASSPPPSGGANEQFF.

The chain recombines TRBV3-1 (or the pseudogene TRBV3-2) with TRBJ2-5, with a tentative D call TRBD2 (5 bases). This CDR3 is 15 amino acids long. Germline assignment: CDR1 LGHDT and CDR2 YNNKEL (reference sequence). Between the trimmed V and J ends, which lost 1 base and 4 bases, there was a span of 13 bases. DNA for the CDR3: TGTGCCAGCAGCCAAGCAGGTCTAGCCCCAGAGACCCAGTACTTC. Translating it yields CASSQAGLAPETQYF.

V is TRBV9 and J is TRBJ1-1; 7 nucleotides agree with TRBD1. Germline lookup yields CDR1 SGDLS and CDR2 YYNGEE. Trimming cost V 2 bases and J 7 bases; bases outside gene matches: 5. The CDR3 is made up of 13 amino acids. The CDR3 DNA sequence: TGTGCCAGCAGCGTTCTATGGGACAGTGAAGCTTTCTTT. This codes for CASSVLWDSEAFF.

CDR3: CASSSRDLNNEQFF. The DNA of the CDR3 is TGTGCCAGCAGCAGCCGGGACCTAAACAATGAGCAGTTCTTC. V gene TRBV21-1 combines with J gene TRBJ2-1. TRBV21-1 constitutes a pseudogene. There are 14 residues in the CDR3.

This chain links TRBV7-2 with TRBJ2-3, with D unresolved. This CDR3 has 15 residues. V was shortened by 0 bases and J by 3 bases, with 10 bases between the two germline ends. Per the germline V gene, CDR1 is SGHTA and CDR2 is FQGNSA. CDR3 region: CASSLAAVVTDTQYF. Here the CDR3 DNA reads TGTGCCAGCAGCTTAGCCGCGGTAGTTACAGATACGCAGTATTTT.

This chain's CDR3 is CASSLVLGENTQYF. The CDR3 DNA is TGTGCCAGCAGCTTAGTTTTAGGGGAGAATACGCAGTATTTT. The chain is built from TRBV7-9 and TRBJ2-3, with D perhaps assigned TRBD1 or TRBD2 (5 bases each). V was shortened by 1 base and J by 7 bases, with 12 bases between the two germline ends. The CDR3 has 14 residues. CDR1 is SEHNR and CDR2 is FQNEAQ in the germline V gene (reference sequence).

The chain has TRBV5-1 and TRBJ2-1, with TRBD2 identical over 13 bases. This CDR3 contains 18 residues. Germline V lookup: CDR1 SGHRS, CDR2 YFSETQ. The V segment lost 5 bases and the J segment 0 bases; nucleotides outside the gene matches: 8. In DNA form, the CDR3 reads TGCGCCAGCAGGACTAGCGGGGGGAACTACAGCTCCTACAATGAGCAGTTCTTC. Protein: CASRTSGGNYSSYNEQFF.

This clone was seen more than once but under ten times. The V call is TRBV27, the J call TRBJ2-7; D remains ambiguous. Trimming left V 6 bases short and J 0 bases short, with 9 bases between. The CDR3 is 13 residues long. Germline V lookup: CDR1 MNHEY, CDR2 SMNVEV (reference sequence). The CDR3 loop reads CASRAANSYEQYF. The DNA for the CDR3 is TGTGCCAGCAGGGCTGCTAACTCCTACGAGCAGTACTTC.

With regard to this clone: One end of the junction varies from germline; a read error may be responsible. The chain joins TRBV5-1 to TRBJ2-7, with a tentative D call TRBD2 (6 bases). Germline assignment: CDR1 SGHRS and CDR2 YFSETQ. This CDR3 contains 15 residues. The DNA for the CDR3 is TGCGCCAGCAGCCCCAACACGGGACTTTCCTACGGGCAGTACTTC. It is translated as CASSPNTGLSYGQYF.

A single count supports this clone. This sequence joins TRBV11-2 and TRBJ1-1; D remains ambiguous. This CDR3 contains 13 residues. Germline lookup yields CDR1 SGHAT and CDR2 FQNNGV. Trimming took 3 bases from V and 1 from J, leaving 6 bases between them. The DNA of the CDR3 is TGTGCCAGCAGCTTGTTCGAGAACACTGAAGCTTTCTTT. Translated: CASSLFENTEAFF.

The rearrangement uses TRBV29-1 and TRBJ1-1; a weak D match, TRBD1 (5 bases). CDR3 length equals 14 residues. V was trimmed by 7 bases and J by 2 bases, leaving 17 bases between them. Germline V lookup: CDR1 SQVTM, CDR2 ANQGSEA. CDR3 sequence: CSAKTGTENTEAFF. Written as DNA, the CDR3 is TGCAGCGCGAAAACCGGGACGGAAAACACTGAAGCTTTCTTT.

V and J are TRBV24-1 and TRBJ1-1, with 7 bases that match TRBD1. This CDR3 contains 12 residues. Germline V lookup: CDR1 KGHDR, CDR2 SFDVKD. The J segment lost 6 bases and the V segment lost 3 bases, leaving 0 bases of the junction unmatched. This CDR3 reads CATSDGTAEAFF. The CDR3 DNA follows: TGTGCCACCAGTGATGGGACAGCTGAAGCTTTCTTT.

The CDR3 sequence: CSASTGARAEAFF. The CDR3 DNA reads as TGCAGTGCTAGTACAGGGGCAAGAGCTGAAGCTTTCTTT. This chain connects TRBV20-1 to TRBJ1-1, with TRBD1 identical over 7 bases. The CDR3 is 13 amino acids. The germline V gene encodes CDR1 DFQATT and CDR2 SNEGSKA (reference sequence). J gave up 6 bases and V 3 bases, and 7 bases lay outside the gene matches.

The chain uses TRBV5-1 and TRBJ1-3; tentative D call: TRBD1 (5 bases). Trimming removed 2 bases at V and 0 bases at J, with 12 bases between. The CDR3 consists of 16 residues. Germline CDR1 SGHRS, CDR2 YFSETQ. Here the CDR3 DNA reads TGCGCCAGCAGCTTTAGACAGCTTACCTCTGGAAACACCATATATTTT. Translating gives CASSFRQLTSGNTIYF.

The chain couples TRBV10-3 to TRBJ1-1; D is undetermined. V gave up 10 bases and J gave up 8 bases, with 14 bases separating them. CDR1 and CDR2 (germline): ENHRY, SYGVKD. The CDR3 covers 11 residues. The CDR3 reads CATTTSEEAFF. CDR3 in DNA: TGTGCCACTACGACGTCGGAAGAAGCTTTCTTT.

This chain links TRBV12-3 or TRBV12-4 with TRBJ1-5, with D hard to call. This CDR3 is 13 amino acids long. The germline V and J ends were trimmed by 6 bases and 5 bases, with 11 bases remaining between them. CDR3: CASRGLMDQPQHF. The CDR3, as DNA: TGTGCCAGCAGAGGGCTTATGGATCAGCCCCAGCATTTT.

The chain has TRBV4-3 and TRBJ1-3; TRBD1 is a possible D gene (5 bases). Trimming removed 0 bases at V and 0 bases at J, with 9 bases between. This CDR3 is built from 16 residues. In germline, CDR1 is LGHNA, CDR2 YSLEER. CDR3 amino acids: CASSQEGTVSGNTIYF. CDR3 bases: TGCGCCAGCAGCCAAGAGGGGACCGTCTCTGGAAACACCATATATTTT.

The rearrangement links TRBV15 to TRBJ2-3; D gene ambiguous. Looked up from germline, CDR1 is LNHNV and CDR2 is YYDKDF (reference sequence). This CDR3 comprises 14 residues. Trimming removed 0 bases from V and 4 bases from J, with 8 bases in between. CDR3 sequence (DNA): TGTGCCACCAGCAGAGAGGGAAAGGCAGATACGCAGTATTTT. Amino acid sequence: CATSREGKADTQYF. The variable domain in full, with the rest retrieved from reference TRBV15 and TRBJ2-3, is DAMVIQNPRYQVTQFGKPVTLSCSQTLNHNVMYWYQQKSSQAPKLLFHYYDKDFNNEADTPDNFQSRRPNTSFCFLDIRSPGLGDTAMYLCATSREGKADTQYFGPGTRLTVL.

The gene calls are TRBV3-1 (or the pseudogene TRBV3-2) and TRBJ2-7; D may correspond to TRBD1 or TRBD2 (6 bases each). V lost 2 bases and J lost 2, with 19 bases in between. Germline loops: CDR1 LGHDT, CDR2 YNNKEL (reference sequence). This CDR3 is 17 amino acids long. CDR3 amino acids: CASSQSPPGASTYEQYF. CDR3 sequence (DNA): TGTGCCAGCAGCCAATCCCCCCCGGGGGCCTCGACCTACGAGCAGTACTTC.

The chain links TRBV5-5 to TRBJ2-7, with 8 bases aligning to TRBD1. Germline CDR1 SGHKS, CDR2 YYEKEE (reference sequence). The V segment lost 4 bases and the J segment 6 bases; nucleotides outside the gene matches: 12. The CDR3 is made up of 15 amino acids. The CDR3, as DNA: TGTGCCAGCAGCGTACAGGGGGGCCCCTCTATCGAGCAGTACTTC. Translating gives CASSVQGGPSIEQYF.

The CDR3 DNA reads as TGTGCCAGCAGCCAAACTAGCGGGGGGTACAATGAGCAGTTCTTC. Residues: CASSQTSGGYNEQFF. This rearrangement joins TRBV9 to TRBJ2-1; 12 bases map to TRBD2. Germline CDR1 and CDR2: SGDLS and YYNGEE. V shed 4 bases, J shed 4 bases, and the junction held 3 bases outside the gene matches. The CDR3 extends over 15 amino acids.